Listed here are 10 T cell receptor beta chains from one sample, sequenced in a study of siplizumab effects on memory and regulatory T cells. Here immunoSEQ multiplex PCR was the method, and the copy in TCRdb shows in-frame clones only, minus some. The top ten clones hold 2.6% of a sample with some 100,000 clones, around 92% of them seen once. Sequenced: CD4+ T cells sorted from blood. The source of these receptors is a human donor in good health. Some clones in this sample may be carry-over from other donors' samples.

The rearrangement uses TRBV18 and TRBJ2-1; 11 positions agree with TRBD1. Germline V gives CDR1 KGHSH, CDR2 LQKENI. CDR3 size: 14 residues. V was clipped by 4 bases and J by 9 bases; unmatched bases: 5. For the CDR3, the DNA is TGTGCCAGCTCACTGGGACAGGGGGTGCTTGAGCAGTTCTTC. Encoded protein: CASSLGQGVLEQFF.

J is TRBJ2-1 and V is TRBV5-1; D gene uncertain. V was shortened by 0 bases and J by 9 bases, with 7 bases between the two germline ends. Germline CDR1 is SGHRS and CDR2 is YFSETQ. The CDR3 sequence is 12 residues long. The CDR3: CASSLEDAEQFF. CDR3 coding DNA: TGCGCCAGCAGCTTGGAGGACGCTGAGCAGTTCTTC. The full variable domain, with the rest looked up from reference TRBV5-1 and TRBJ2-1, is KAGVTQTPRYLIKTRGQQVTLSCSPISGHRSVSWYQQTPGQGLQFLFEYFSETQRNKGNFPGRFSGRQFSNSRSEMNVSTLELGDSALYLCASSLEDAEQFFGPGTRLTVL.

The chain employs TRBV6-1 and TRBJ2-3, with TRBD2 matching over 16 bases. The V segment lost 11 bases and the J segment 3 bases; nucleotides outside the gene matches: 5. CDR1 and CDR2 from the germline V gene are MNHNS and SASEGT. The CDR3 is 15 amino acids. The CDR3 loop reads CAGTSGRVGTDTQYF. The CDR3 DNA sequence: TGTGCCGGGACTAGCGGGAGGGTGGGAACAGATACGCAGTATTTT.

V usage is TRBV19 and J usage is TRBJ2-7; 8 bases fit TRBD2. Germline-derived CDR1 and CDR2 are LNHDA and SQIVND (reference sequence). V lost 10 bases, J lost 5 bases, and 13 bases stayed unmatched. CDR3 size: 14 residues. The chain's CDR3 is CATAGGSKLHEQYF. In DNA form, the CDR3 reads TGTGCCACCGCGGGGGGTTCGAAACTTCACGAGCAGTACTTC. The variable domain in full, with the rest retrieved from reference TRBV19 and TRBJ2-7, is DGGITQSPKYLFRKEGQNVTLSCEQNLNHDAMYWYRQDPGQGLRLIYYSQIVNDFQKGDIAEGYSVSREKKESFPLTVTSAQKNPTAFYLCATAGGSKLHEQYFGPGTRLTVT.

CDR3 region: CASSLGAGFARYETQYF. The CDR3 DNA follows: TGTGCCAGCAGTTTAGGGGCCGGATTCGCGCGGTACGAGACCCAGTACTTC. V and J are TRBV27 and TRBJ2-5, with D tentatively TRBD1 (5 bases). Trimming stripped 2 bases from V and 5 bases from J, with 21 bases between. The CDR3 is 17 residues long. Germline V gene lookup returns CDR1 MNHEY and CDR2 SMNVEV (reference sequence).

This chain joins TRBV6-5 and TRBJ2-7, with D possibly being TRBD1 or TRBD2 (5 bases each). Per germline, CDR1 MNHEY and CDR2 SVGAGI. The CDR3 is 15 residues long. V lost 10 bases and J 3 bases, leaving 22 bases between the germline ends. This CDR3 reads CATASRRDGNYEQYF. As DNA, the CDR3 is TGTGCCACCGCAAGCCGACGGGACGGGAACTACGAGCAGTACTTC.

The CDR3 here is CASSLGRLASTDTQYF. The CDR3 bases are TGTGCCAGCAGCCTTGGTCGACTAGCGAGCACAGATACGCAGTATTTT. The chain links TRBV7-9 to TRBJ2-3; 8 nucleotides match TRBD2. This CDR3 is built from 16 residues. Germline values: CDR1 SEHNR, CDR2 FQNEAQ (reference sequence). V lost 5 bases and J lost 0; bases outside the gene matches: 7.

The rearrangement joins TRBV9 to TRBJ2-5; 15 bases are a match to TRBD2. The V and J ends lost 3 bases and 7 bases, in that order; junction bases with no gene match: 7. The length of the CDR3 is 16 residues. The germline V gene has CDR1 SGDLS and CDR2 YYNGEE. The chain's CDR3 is CASSEGLAGGPVTQYF. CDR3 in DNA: TGTGCCAGCAGCGAGGGACTAGCGGGGGGTCCGGTGACCCAGTACTTC.

The CDR3 DNA reads as TGTGCCAGCAGCGTAGACCCCAGGGGAGGGGAGTTCTTC. Its translation: CASSVDPRGGEFF. V and J are TRBV7-2 and TRBJ2-1, with D perhaps matching TRBD2 (7 bases). CDR3 size: 13 residues. Trimming took off 5 bases at V and 14 bases at J, with 19 bases between the two ends. The germline V gene encodes CDR1 SGHTA and CDR2 FQGNSA.

This CDR3 is CASSLDARNIQYF. The CDR3 region has the DNA TGTGCCAGCAGCCTCGATGCGAGAAACATTCAGTACTTC. The chain has TRBV9 and TRBJ2-4; D is uncertain. Germline CDR1 SGDLS, CDR2 YYNGEE. The V gene lost 4 bases and the J gene lost 6 bases, with 11 bases spanning the gap. This CDR3 region has 13 residues.